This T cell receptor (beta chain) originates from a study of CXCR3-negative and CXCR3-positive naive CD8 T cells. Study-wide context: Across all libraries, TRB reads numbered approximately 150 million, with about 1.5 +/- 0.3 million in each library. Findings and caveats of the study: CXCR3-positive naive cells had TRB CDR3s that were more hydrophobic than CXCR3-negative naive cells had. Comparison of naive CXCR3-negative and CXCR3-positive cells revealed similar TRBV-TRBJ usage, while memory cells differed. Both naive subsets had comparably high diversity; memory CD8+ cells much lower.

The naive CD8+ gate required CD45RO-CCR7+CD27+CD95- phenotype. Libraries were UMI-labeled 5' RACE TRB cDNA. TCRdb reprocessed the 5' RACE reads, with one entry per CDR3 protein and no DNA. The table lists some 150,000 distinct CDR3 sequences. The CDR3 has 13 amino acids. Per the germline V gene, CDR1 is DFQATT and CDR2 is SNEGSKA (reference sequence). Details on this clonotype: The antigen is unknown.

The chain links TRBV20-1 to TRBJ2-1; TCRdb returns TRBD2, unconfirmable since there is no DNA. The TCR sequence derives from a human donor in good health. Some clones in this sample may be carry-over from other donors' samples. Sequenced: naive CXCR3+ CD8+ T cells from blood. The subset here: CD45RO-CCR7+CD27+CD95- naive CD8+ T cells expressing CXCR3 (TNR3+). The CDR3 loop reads CSGVAGGANEQFF.